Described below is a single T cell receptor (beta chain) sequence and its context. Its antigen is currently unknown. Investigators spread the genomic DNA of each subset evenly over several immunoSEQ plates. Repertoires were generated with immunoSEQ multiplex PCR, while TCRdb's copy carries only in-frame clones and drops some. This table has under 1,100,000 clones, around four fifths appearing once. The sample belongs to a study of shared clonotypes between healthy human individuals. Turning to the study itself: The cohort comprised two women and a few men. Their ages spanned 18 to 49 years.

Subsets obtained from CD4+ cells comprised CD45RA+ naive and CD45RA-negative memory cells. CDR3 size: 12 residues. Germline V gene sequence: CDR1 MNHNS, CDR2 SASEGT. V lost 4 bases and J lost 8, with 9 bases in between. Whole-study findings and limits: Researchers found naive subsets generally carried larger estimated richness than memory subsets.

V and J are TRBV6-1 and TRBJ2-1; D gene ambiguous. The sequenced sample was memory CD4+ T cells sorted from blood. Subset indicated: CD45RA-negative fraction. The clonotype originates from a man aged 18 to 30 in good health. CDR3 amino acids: CASSGWMDEQFF. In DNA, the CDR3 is TGTGCCAGCAGTGGTTGGATGGATGAGCAGTTCTTC.